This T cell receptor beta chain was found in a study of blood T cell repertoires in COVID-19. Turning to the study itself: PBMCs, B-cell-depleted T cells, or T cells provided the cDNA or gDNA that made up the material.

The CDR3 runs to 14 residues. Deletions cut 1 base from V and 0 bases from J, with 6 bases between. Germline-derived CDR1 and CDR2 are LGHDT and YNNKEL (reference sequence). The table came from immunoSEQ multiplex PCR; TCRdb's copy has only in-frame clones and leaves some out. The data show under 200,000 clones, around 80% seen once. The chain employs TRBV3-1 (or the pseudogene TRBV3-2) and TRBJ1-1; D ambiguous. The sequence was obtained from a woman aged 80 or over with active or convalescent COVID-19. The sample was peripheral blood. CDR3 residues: CASSQGGLNTEAFF. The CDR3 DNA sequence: TGTGCCAGCAGCCAAGGAGGCCTGAACACTGAAGCTTTCTTT.